The text below deals with one TCR beta chain. Its specificity is unknown. Trimming at V came to 4 bases and at J to 9 bases, leaving 10 bases not matched to a gene. Per germline, CDR1 SGHTA and CDR2 FQGTGA. The CDR3 contains 16 residues. The sample originates from a study of OX40 agonist ivuxolimab in advanced cancers. Findings of the study overall: Average numbers of expanded clones were greater in CD8+ T cells than in CD4+.

Assay: immunoSEQ multiplex PCR; the TCRdb copy retains only in-frame clones and omits some. The repertoire consists of about 13,000 clones, with roughly 80% occurring once and the leading ten covering less than 40%. The clonotype was recovered from an adult with an advanced solid tumor such as melanoma, head and neck, liver or kidney cancer. The chain couples TRBV7-3 to TRBJ2-1, with 12 bases lining up with TRBD2. The sample in question was CD4+ or CD8+ T cells sorted from blood, obtained in a trial of the OX40 agonist ivuxolimab. CDR3 loop: CASSSVTSGRRIEQFF. The DNA for the CDR3 is TGTGCCAGCAGCTCGGTGACTAGCGGGAGAAGAATTGAGCAGTTCTTC. The complete variable domain, with remaining parts taken from reference TRBV7-3 and TRBJ2-1, reads GAGVSQTPSNKVTEKGKYVELRCDPISGHTALYWYRQSLGQGPEFLIYFQGTGAADDSGLPNDRFFAVRPEGSVSTLKIQRTERGDSAVYLCASSSVTSGRRIEQFFGPGTRLTVL.